The T cell receptor beta chain described here comes from a study of T cell responses to AZD1222 COVID-19 vaccine. General study points: White British donors predominated, females outnumbered males, and clonal diversity was possibly underestimated.

In regard to this clone: The antigen is unknown.

Clones were sequenced by immunoSEQ multiplex PCR, and TCRdb holds only the in-frame ones, with some missing. The profile shows 200,000 or so clones, 90% to 95% of them singletons. The germline V gene has CDR1 SQVTM and CDR2 ANQGSEA. The CDR3 has 13 amino acids. The material was peripheral blood, obtained on day 0 of AZD1222 vaccination. The source of this sequence is an adult in good health. V is TRBV29-1 and J is TRBJ2-3; D tentatively reads TRBD1 or TRBD2 (5 bases each). The DNA for the CDR3 is TGCACCTGCGTGGGGGTTAGCACAGATACGCAGTATTTT. The encoded protein is CTCVGVSTDTQYF.